Listed here are 10 T cell receptor beta chains from one sample, sequenced in a study of shared clonotypes between healthy human individuals. The repertoire was sequenced with immunoSEQ multiplex PCR; TCRdb's copy has only in-frame clones and lacks some. Of millions of clones listed, roughly nine tenths were seen once; the top ten hold roughly 0.13%. Sample: naive CD4+ T cells sorted from blood. Subset noted: CD45RA+ positively selected. All receptors come from a young man in good health.

V usage is TRBV13 and J usage is TRBJ2-7; D possibly corresponds to TRBD2 (5 bases). The CDR3 length is 15 residues. Deletions cut 7 bases from V and 3 bases from J, with 19 bases between. Germline V lookup: CDR1 PRHDT, CDR2 FYEKMQ (reference sequence). Here the CDR3 DNA reads TGTGCCAGCACCCCGGGGTCTCTCTACCTCTACGAGCAGTACTTC. Protein product: CASTPGSLYLYEQYF.

As regards this clone: This specimen includes other DNA sequences encoding the same CDR3. The chain combines TRBV29-1 with TRBJ2-3, with no clear D. Germline CDR1 is SQVTM and CDR2 is ANQGSEA. This CDR3 is 12 amino acids long. The V end lost 4 bases, the J end lost 1 base, and 6 bases lay between the germline ends. The CDR3 sequence is CSVVDGTDTQYF. The CDR3 coding sequence is TGCAGCGTTGTCGACGGCACAGATACGCAGTATTTT.

The CDR3 is CASSLSAMRFTGELFF. CDR3 nucleotides: TGTGCCAGCAGCTTAAGCGCGATGAGGTTCACCGGGGAGCTGTTTTTT. V is TRBV5-4 and J is TRBJ2-2; D is undetermined. Germline V gene lookup returns CDR1 SGHNT and CDR2 YYREEE (reference sequence). The length of the CDR3 is 16 residues. Deletions cut 2 bases from V and 4 bases from J, with 15 bases between. The full variable domain, with the rest looked up from reference TRBV5-4 and TRBJ2-2, is ETGVTQSPTHLIKTRGQQVTLRCSSQSGHNTVSWYQQALGQGPQFIFQYYREEENGRGNFPPRFSGLQFPNYSSELNVNALELDDSALYLCASSLSAMRFTGELFFGEGSRLTVL.

J is TRBJ2-5 and V is TRBV7-8; unclear D gene. CDR1 and CDR2 (germline): SGHVS, FQNEAQ. The CDR3 is 12 amino acids. Trimming removed 0 bases at V and 5 bases at J, with 4 bases between. CDR3 bases: TGTGCCAGCAGCTTAGCGCAGGAGACCCAGTACTTC. As protein: CASSLAQETQYF.

CDR3 residues: CSVEGLNEKLFF. The CDR3, as DNA: TGCAGCGTTGAGGGACTTAATGAAAAACTGTTTTTT. V gene TRBV29-1 combines with J gene TRBJ1-4, with a possible D match to TRBD1 (5 bases). Germline V gene lookup returns CDR1 SQVTM and CDR2 ANQGSEA. The CDR3 runs 12 residues. The V gene lost 3 bases and the J gene lost 4 bases, with 6 bases spanning the gap.

This clone was seen only a few times. The CDR3 reads CASNGRGGNTIYF. The CDR3 DNA reads TGTGCCAGCAACGGAAGGGGTGGAAACACCATATATTTT. J is TRBJ1-3 and V is TRBV9, with TRBD1 as a possible D gene (5 bases). Germline CDR1 and CDR2: SGDLS and YYNGEE. V was shortened by 6 bases and J by 3 bases, with 10 bases between the two germline ends. CDR3 length equals 13 residues.

With respect to this clone: The conserved phenylalanine or tryptophan normally closing the CDR3 is absent here, so this likely arose from a read error. Because the CDR3's place on the DNA is in doubt, the DNA is left out and the CDR3 is given as listed by TCRdb. The genes are TRBV2 and TRBJ1-2. Germline loops: CDR1 SNHLY, CDR2 FYNNEI. 11 amino acids form the CDR3, both terminal residues included. The CDR3 here is CASSESSIVKP.

This chain joins TRBV7-2 and TRBJ2-2; TRBD2 is a possible D gene (6 bases). Germline V lookup: CDR1 SGHTA, CDR2 FQGNSA. Trimming removed 1 base from V and 6 bases from J, with 12 bases in between. There are 15 residues in the CDR3. This chain's CDR3 is CASSLDRLVAGELFF. The CDR3 DNA follows: TGTGCCAGCAGCTTAGATCGACTAGTGGCCGGGGAGCTGTTTTTT.

The gene calls are TRBV10-2 and TRBJ2-5, with 7 positions matching TRBD1. Germline lookup yields CDR1 WSHSY and CDR2 SAAADI. The length of the CDR3 is 13 residues. V trimming: 7 bases; J trimming: 2 bases; junction bases outside the gene matches: 4. The CDR3 DNA follows: TGCGCCAGCACAAGACAGGGACAAGAGACCCAGTACTTC. It translates to CASTRQGQETQYF.

V and J are TRBV5-1 and TRBJ2-3, with TRBD2 as a possible D gene (5 bases). The germline V gene has CDR1 SGHRS and CDR2 YFSETQ. The V and J ends lost 2 bases and 8 bases respectively, with 18 bases between them. This CDR3 is built from 15 residues. CDR3 sequence reads: CASSFLAPEGGTQYF. CDR3 nucleotide sequence: TGCGCCAGCAGCTTTCTGGCTCCAGAGGGTGGTACGCAGTATTTT.